This T cell receptor (beta chain) was documented in a study of neurological immune-mediated disorders. Findings and caveats of the study: When grouped phylogenetically, the repertoires of 18 of the 34 multiple sclerosis patients fell together in one related-CDR3 cluster, which is a possible signature.

The sorted libraries drew on fewer than 1.1 million T cells that were CD4+ or CD8+. V lost 0 bases, J lost 9 bases, and 9 bases lay in between. CDR1 and CDR2 (germline): LGHDT, YNNKEL (reference sequence). There are 12 residues in the CDR3. The yield of each sequencing run was over 180 million TCR-beta sequences from 15-18 subjects. TCRdb fed the 5' RACE reads into MiXCR, producing one record per CDR3 protein. The table records roughly 60,000 distinct CDR3 sequences, approximately 3.6% of them present only once. This clonotype was observed many times. Its target is unknown. Sequenced material: CD4+ T cells from blood. The clonotype originates from a woman between 40 and 50 years old with multiple sclerosis. The chain uses TRBV3-1 and TRBJ2-7; possible D gene TRBD2, 6 bases. The CDR3 nucleotides are TGTGCCAGCAGCCAAGATGGGGGAGGGCAGTACTTC. Its protein is CASSQDGGGQYF.